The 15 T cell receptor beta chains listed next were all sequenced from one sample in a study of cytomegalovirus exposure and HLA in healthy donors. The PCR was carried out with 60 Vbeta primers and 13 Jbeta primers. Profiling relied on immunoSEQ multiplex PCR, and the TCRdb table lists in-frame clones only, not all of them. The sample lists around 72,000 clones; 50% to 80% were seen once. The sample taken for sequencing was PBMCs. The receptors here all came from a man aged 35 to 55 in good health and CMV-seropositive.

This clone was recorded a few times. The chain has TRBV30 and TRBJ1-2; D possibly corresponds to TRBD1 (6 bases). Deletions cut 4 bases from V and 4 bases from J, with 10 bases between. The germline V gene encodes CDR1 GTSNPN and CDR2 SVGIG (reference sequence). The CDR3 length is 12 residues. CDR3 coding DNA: TGTGCCTGGACTCAGGGGATCTATGGCTACACCTTC. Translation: CAWTQGIYGYTF. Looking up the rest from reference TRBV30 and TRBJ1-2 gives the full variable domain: SQTIHQWPATLVQPVGSPLSLECTVEGTSNPNLYWYRQAAGRGLQLLFYSVGIGQISSEVPQNLSASRPQDRQFILSSKKLLLSDSGFYLCAWTQGIYGYTFGSGTRLTVV.

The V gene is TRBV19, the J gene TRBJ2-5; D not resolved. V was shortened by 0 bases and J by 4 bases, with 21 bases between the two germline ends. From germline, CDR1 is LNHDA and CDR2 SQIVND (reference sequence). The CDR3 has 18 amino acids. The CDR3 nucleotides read TGTGCCAGTAGTATAGATAAGTCGGTGGCAGGCGTCCGAGAGACCCAGTACTTC. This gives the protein CASSIDKSVAGVRETQYF.

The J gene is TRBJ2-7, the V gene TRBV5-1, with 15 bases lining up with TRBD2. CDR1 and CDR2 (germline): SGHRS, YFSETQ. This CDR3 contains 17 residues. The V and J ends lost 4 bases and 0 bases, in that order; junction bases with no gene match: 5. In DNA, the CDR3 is TGCGCCAGCAGCAAGGGGACTAGCGGGGGGCGCTCCTACGAGCAGTACTTC. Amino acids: CASSKGTSGGRSYEQYF.

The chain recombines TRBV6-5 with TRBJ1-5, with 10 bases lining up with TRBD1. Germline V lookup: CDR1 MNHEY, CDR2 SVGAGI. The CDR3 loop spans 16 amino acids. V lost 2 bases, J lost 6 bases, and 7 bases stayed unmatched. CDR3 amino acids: CASSYRRGQGGQPQHF. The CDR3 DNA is TGTGCCAGCAGTTACCGCAGAGGACAGGGGGGTCAGCCCCAGCATTTT.

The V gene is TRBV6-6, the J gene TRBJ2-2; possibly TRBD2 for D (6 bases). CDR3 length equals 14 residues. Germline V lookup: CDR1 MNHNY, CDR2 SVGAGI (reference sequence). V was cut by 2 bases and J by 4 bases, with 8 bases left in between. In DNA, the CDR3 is TGTGCCAGCAGTTACGGGGGGACCACCGGGGAGCTGTTTTTT. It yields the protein CASSYGGTTGELFF.

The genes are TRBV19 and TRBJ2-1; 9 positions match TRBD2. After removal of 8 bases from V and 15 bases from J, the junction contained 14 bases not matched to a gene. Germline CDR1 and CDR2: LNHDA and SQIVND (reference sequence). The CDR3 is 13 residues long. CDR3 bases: TGTGCCAGTCGAGGTGGCGGGGGGGCCTATCCGTTCTTC. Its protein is CASRGGGGAYPFF.

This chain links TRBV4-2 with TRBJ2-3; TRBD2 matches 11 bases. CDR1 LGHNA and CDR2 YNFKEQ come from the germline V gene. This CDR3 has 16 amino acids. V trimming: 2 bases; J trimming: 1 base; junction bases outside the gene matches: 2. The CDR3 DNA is TGTGCCAGCAGCCAACTAGCGGGGGGCGGCACAGATACGCAGTATTTT. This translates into CASSQLAGGGTDTQYF.

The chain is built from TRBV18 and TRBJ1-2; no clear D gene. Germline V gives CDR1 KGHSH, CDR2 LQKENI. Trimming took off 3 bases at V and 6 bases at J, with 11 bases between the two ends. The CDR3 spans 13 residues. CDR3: CASSPRITDGYTF. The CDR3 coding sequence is TGTGCCAGCTCACCCCGGATTACAGATGGCTACACCTTC.

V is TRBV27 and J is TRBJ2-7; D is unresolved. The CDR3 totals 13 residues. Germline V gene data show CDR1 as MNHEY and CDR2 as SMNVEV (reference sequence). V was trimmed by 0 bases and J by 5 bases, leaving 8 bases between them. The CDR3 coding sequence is TGTGCCAGCAGTTTATCGCGGCAGAACGAGCAGTACTTC. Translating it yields CASSLSRQNEQYF.

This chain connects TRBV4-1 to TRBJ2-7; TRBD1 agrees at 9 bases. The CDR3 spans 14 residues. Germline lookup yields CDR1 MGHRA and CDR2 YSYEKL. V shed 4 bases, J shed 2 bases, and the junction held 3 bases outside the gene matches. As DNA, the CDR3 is TGCGCCAGCAGCCCCAGGGACAGGGCCTACGAGCAGTACTTC. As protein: CASSPRDRAYEQYF.

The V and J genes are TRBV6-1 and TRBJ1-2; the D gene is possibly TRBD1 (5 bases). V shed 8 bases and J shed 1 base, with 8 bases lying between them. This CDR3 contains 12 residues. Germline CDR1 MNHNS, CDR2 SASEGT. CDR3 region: CASARVNYGYTF. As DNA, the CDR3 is TGTGCCAGCGCCAGGGTTAACTATGGCTACACCTTC.

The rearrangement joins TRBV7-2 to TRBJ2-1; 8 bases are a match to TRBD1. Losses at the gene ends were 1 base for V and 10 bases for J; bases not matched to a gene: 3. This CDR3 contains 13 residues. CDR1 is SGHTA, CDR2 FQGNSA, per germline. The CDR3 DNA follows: TGTGCCAGCAGCTTAGAACAGGGGGTAGAGCAGTTCTTC. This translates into CASSLEQGVEQFF.

The DNA of the CDR3 is TGTGCCAGCAGTGAGGACAGGGGGCAACAGCCCCAGCATTTT. Translating it yields CASSEDRGQQPQHF. The genes are TRBV2 and TRBJ1-5; TRBD1 matches at 11 bases. After removal of 3 bases from V and 7 bases from J, the junction contained 2 bases not matched to a gene. The CDR3 length is 14 residues. Germline values: CDR1 SNHLY, CDR2 FYNNEI.

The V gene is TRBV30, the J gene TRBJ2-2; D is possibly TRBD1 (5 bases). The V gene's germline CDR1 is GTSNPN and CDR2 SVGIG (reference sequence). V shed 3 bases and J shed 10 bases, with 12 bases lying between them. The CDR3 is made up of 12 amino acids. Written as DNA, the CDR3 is TGTGCCTGGAGCCCACAGGCCGAGGAGCTGTTTTTT. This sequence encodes CAWSPQAEELFF.

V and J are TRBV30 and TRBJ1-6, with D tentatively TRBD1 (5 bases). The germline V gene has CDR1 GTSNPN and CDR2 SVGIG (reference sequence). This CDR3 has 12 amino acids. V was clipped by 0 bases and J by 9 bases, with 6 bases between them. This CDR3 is CAWSVGVSPLHF. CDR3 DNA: TGTGCCTGGAGTGTAGGGGTTTCACCCCTCCACTTT. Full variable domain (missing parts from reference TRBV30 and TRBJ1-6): SQTIHQWPATLVQPVGSPLSLECTVEGTSNPNLYWYRQAAGRGLQLLFYSVGIGQISSEVPQNLSASRPQDRQFILSSKKLLLSDSGFYLCAWSVGVSPLHFGNGTRLTVT.